This T cell receptor (beta chain) was captured in a study of blood T cell repertoires in COVID-19. This CDR3 comprises 19 residues. Germline CDR1 and CDR2: LGHDT and YNNKEL (reference sequence). Losses at the gene ends were 4 bases for V and 7 bases for J; bases not matched to a gene: 21. In the original workflow: Amplification from reference gene primers served as the basis for estimated nucleated cell counts. The method was immunoSEQ multiplex PCR; TCRdb's version includes in-frame clones alone and lacks a portion of them. V and J calls plus clone size are reproduced from that table; the DNA served to infer D and trimming. There are 230,000 or so clones in the sample; 85% to 90% occur only once, and approximately 5% lies in the top ten. This clone was detected once.

This TCR derives from a woman aged 40 to 50 who had recovered from COVID-19. The sample was peripheral blood. This chain connects TRBV3-1 (or the pseudogene TRBV3-2) to TRBJ2-1; 8 nucleotides align to TRBD2. This chain's CDR3 is CASSPQRGGGTRSGNEQFF. The CDR3 DNA is TGTGCCAGCAGCCCTCAACGGGGGGGAGGGACTAGGAGTGGAAATGAGCAGTTCTTC.